The 12 T cell receptor beta chains in this list originate from one sample, sequenced in a study of technical replicates of blood from a handful of donors. Clones were read by immunoSEQ multiplex PCR, and TCRdb kept only the in-frame ones, dropping some. The sample has 80,000 or so clones; less than 99% are singletons. Sequencing was performed on T cells isolated from PBMCs. The receptor set was obtained from a human donor in good health.

V and J are TRBV10-3 and TRBJ2-3; 8 bases match TRBD2. Germline CDR1 is ENHRY and CDR2 is SYGVKD. The V segment lost 0 bases and the J segment 2 bases; nucleotides outside the gene matches: 10. The CDR3 contains 18 residues. The CDR3 sequence is CAISESNYLAGLTDTQYF. Written as DNA, the CDR3 is TGTGCCATCAGTGAGTCGAACTACCTAGCGGGCCTCACAGATACGCAGTATTTT.

The genes are TRBV11-1 and TRBJ2-7; 9 bases agree with TRBD1. CDR1 is SGHAT and CDR2 is FQDESV in the germline V gene (reference sequence). After removal of 3 bases from V and 5 bases from J, the junction contained 5 bases not matched to a gene. CDR3 length: 14 amino acids. The CDR3 spells CASSFRDRVHEQYF. The CDR3 nucleotides are TGTGCCAGCAGCTTCCGGGACAGGGTCCACGAGCAGTACTTC.

The chain has TRBV9 and TRBJ2-1; TRBD2 agrees at 12 bases. Germline CDR1 SGDLS, CDR2 YYNGEE. Germline trimming cut 4 bases from V and 0 bases from J; bases unmatched to any gene: 2. The CDR3 runs 16 residues. The CDR3 DNA is TGTGCCAGCAGCACTAGCGGGGGGAGCTCCTACAATGAGCAGTTCTTC. It codes for CASSTSGGSSYNEQFF.

The genes are TRBV10-1 and TRBJ2-2; the match to TRBD1 covers 7 bases. The germline V gene has CDR1 WNHNN and CDR2 SYGVQD (reference sequence). The V gene end was trimmed by 4 bases and the J gene end by 3 bases; junction bases not matched to a gene: 5. CDR3 size: 15 residues. The CDR3 DNA follows: TGCGCCAGCAGTGGGAACAGGGGCCACACCGGGGAGCTGTTTTTT. Translated: CASSGNRGHTGELFF.

The chain links TRBV25-1 to TRBJ1-1, with D maybe TRBD1 (6 bases). V was trimmed by 5 bases and J by 4 bases, leaving 11 bases between them. Per the germline V gene, CDR1 is MGHDK and CDR2 is SYGVNS. The CDR3 covers 13 residues. The CDR3 nucleotides read TGTGCCAGCAGTCCTACAGGGTTCACTGAAGCTTTCTTT. Translated, it gives CASSPTGFTEAFF.

The chain combines TRBV5-1 with TRBJ2-5, with TRBD2 identical over 11 bases. The germline gives CDR1 SGHRS, CDR2 YFSETQ. There are 15 residues in the CDR3. V was pared by 5 bases and J by 4 bases, with 7 bases of the junction left unmatched. The CDR3 nucleotides read TGCGCCAGCAGTATAGGACTAGCGGGCCGAGAGACCCAGTACTTC. Amino acids: CASSIGLAGRETQYF.

This chain connects TRBV11-3 to TRBJ1-1; D gene ambiguous. V was clipped by 2 bases and J by 6 bases, with 13 bases between them. CDR3 length equals 14 residues. CDR1 and CDR2 from the germline V gene are SGHNT and YENEEA. The chain's CDR3 is CASSLSGRSAEAFF. CDR3 bases: TGTGCCAGCAGCTTATCTGGGAGGTCAGCTGAAGCTTTCTTT.

The chain carries TRBV19 and TRBJ2-3, with 8 bases that match TRBD2. This CDR3 has 15 amino acids. Per the germline V gene, CDR1 is LNHDA and CDR2 is SQIVND (reference sequence). The trim removed 5 bases at V and 2 bases at J, leaving 6 bases unmatched. DNA for the CDR3: TGTGCCAGTAGTGAAGATAGCGGGAACACAGATACGCAGTATTTT. Protein: CASSEDSGNTDTQYF.

V and J are TRBV2 and TRBJ1-2; 7 bases are a match to TRBD1. This CDR3 is built from 14 residues. Unmatched junction bases numbered 5, after V lost 2 bases and J lost 5 bases. Germline CDR1 is SNHLY and CDR2 is FYNNEI. The CDR3 spells CASSELGQQYGYTF. CDR3 coding DNA: TGTGCCAGCAGTGAATTGGGACAGCAGTATGGCTACACCTTC.

This chain uses TRBV7-6 with TRBJ2-1; TRBD1 is a possible D gene (5 bases). The CDR3 totals 13 residues. The germline V gene encodes CDR1 SGHVS and CDR2 FNYEAQ. The V gene lost 7 bases and the J gene lost 7 bases, with 14 bases spanning the gap. CDR3 nucleotide sequence: TGTGCCAGCACCCTAGGGCCAGGGAATGAGCAGTTCTTC. Translating gives CASTLGPGNEQFF.

V gene TRBV5-1 combines with J gene TRBJ2-7; TRBD1 is a possible D gene (5 bases). The CDR3 is made up of 14 amino acids. Per the germline V gene, CDR1 is SGHRS and CDR2 is YFSETQ. V was pared by 4 bases and J by 2 bases, with 13 bases between. The CDR3, as DNA: TGCGCCAGCAGCCTCTCGACAGAAACCTACGAGCAGTACTTC. It encodes CASSLSTETYEQYF.

The genes are TRBV2 and TRBJ1-5; TRBD1 is a possible D gene (5 bases). The V end was cut by 8 bases, the J end by 9 bases, with 14 bases between. Looked up from germline, CDR1 is SNHLY and CDR2 is FYNNEI. The CDR3 extends over 12 amino acids. The CDR3 bases are TGTGCCAGCGGACAAGCCGTATCGCCCCAGCATTTT. Its translation: CASGQAVSPQHF.